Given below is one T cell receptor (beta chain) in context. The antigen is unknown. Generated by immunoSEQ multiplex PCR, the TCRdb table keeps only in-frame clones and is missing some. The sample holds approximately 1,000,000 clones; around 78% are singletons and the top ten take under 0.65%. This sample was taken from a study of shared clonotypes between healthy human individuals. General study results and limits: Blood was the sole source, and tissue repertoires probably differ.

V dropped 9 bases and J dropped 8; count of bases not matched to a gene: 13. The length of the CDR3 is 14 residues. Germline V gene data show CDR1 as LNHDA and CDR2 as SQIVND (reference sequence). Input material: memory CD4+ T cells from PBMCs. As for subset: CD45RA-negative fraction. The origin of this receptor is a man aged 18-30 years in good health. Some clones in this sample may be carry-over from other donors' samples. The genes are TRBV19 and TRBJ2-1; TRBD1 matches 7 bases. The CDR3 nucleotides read TGTGCCAGCCGTTCCACGACAGGGTCATATGAGCAGTTCTTC. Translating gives CASRSTTGSYEQFF.